The 27 T cell receptor beta chains given below trace back to one sample, sequenced in a study of control samples from healthy donors and cancer patients. The table came from immunoSEQ multiplex PCR; TCRdb's copy has only in-frame clones and leaves some out. The table has approximately 82,000 clones, roughly 94% seen once. The sequenced material came from blood. Receptors were obtained from a woman in her late teens or twenties in good health.

With regard to this clone: Compared with germline, one end of the junction differs, possibly owing to a read error. CDR3 nucleotide sequence: TGTGCCAGCAGCCCTACTGGTGACAGGGAAAGGCACTTC. This gives the protein CASSPTGDRERHF. This chain links TRBV5-6 with TRBJ1-2; 7 bases align to TRBD1. The CDR3 spans 13 residues. Germline CDR1 SGHDT, CDR2 YYEEEE.

The chain couples TRBV2 to TRBJ1-1; 11 nucleotides align to TRBD1. The V segment lost 8 bases and the J segment 10 bases; nucleotides outside the gene matches: 12. The CDR3 runs to 14 residues. Germline V gives CDR1 SNHLY, CDR2 FYNNEI. The CDR3 DNA sequence: TGTGCCAGCTCTCAGGACAGGGGGCGCGAGCGAGCTTTCTTT. This gives the protein CASSQDRGRERAFF.

The CDR3 DNA reads TGTGCCAGCAGCCTAAACAGGGGGTACAATCAGCCCCAGCATTTT. It yields the protein CASSLNRGYNQPQHF. This chain joins TRBV11-2 and TRBJ1-5; 8 bases are a match to TRBD1. The CDR3 contains 15 residues. After removal of 5 bases from V and 3 bases from J, the junction contained 6 bases not matched to a gene. CDR1 SGHAT and CDR2 FQNNGV come from the germline V gene.

This chain joins TRBV9 and TRBJ2-2; D is perhaps TRBD1 (5 bases). CDR3 length: 13 residues. Per germline, CDR1 SGDLS and CDR2 YYNGEE. The germline V and J ends were trimmed by 3 bases and 6 bases, with 9 bases remaining between them. CDR3 DNA: TGTGCCAGCAGCGAGGGGTGGGCCGGGGAGCTGTTTTTT. Translated: CASSEGWAGELFF.

This sequence joins TRBV6-6 and TRBJ2-7; 9 bases are shared with TRBD2. The CDR3 runs 13 residues. V lost 8 bases, J lost 9 bases, and 11 bases stayed unmatched. Germline V gene data show CDR1 as MNHNY and CDR2 as SVGAGI (reference sequence). Here the CDR3 DNA reads TGTGCCAGCCGGATTTCAGCGGGAGGCTTGCAGTACTTC. This gives the protein CASRISAGGLQYF.

This rearrangement joins TRBV7-9 to TRBJ2-1, with a weak D call TRBD1 (6 bases). The CDR3 is 16 residues long. Germline CDR1 reads SEHNR; CDR2 reads FQNEAQ (reference sequence). V gave up 4 bases and J gave up 4 bases, with 17 bases separating them. The CDR3 region is CASSSRDNTNYNEQFF. The CDR3 bases are TGTGCCAGCAGCTCTAGGGACAACACAAATTACAATGAGCAGTTCTTC. The full variable domain, completed using reference TRBV7-9 and TRBJ2-1, is DTGVSQNPRHKITKRGQNVTFRCDPISEHNRLYWYRQTLGQGPEFLTYFQNEAQLEKSRLLSDRFSAERPKGSFSTLEIQRTEQGDSAMYLCASSSRDNTNYNEQFFGPGTRLTVL.

This clone has a single count. V gene TRBV9 combines with J gene TRBJ2-5; tentative D call: TRBD1 (5 bases). CDR1 is SGDLS, CDR2 YYNGEE, per germline. V shed 1 base and J shed 4 bases, with 11 bases lying between them. CDR3 size: 14 residues. This CDR3 reads CASSVQGYGETQYF. In DNA, the CDR3 is TGTGCCAGCAGCGTACAGGGTTATGGAGAGACCCAGTACTTC.

The chain carries TRBV7-8 and TRBJ1-1; 7 positions match TRBD1. The CDR3 extends over 14 amino acids. Unmatched junction bases numbered 6, after V lost 5 bases and J lost 3 bases. Germline V gene data show CDR1 as SGHVS and CDR2 as FQNEAQ. The CDR3 nucleotides are TGTGCCAGCAGCGTCAGGGGGGGGGACACTGAAGCTTTCTTT. It specifies CASSVRGGDTEAFF. The entire variable domain, with the rest obtained from reference TRBV7-8 and TRBJ1-1, is as follows: GAGVSQSPRYKVAKRGQDVALRCDPISGHVSLFWYQQALGQGPEFLTYFQNEAQLDKSGLPSDRFFAERPEGSVSTLKIQRTQQEDSAVYLCASSVRGGDTEAFFGQGTRLTVV.

The chain combines TRBV19 with TRBJ1-6, with D unresolved. V was shortened by 4 bases and J by 8 bases, with 15 bases between the two germline ends. Germline assignment: CDR1 LNHDA and CDR2 SQIVND (reference sequence). The CDR3 runs 15 residues. CDR3 sequence (DNA): TGTGCCAGTAGTACCATCGTAGGGAGAGATTCACCCCTCCACTTT. Amino acids: CASSTIVGRDSPLHF.

The CDR3 protein is CASTGHPNYEQYF. CDR3 nucleotide sequence: TGTGCCAGCACAGGGCATCCCAACTACGAGCAGTACTTC. The chain has TRBV27 and TRBJ2-7; possible D gene TRBD1, 5 bases. V shed 7 bases and J shed 3 bases, with 13 bases lying between them. The CDR3 is 13 residues long. Germline loops: CDR1 MNHEY, CDR2 SMNVEV (reference sequence).

The V and J genes are TRBV7-9 and TRBJ1-5; a weak D match, TRBD1 (5 bases). CDR1 is SEHNR, CDR2 FQNEAQ, per germline (reference sequence). The CDR3 totals 14 residues. V lost 5 bases and J lost 7, with 15 bases in between. CDR3: CASSPSGDGQPQHF. Here the CDR3 DNA reads TGTGCCAGCAGCCCCTCGGGGGACGGGCAGCCCCAGCATTTT.

This chain links TRBV5-3 with TRBJ1-6; tentatively, D is TRBD1 (5 bases). TRBV5-3 is filed as an ORF, its function uncertain. This CDR3 comprises 15 residues. V was pared by 1 base and J by 5 bases, with 10 bases between. The CDR3 is CARSLFGTDNSPLHF. The CDR3, as DNA: TGTGCCAGAAGCTTGTTTGGGACGGATAATTCACCCCTCCACTTT.

The rearrangement links TRBV6-2 or TRBV6-3 to TRBJ1-1; 7 bases line up with TRBD1. V lost 2 bases and J lost 0; bases outside the gene matches: 6. This CDR3 has 16 amino acids. From germline, CDR1 is MNHEY and CDR2 SVGEGT. CDR3 sequence: CASSYGTEKMNTEAFF. The CDR3 DNA follows: TGTGCCAGCAGTTACGGGACAGAGAAGATGAACACTGAAGCTTTCTTT.

This sequence joins TRBV7-9 and TRBJ1-1; D call uncertain. Per germline, CDR1 SEHNR and CDR2 FQNEAQ (reference sequence). Trimming pared 8 bases from V and 0 bases from J, leaving 10 bases between. CDR3 size: 13 residues. The CDR3 reads CASVAPMNTEAFF. The DNA of the CDR3 is TGTGCCAGCGTAGCACCCATGAACACTGAAGCTTTCTTT. The variable domain in full, completed from reference TRBV7-9 and TRBJ1-1, reads DTGVSQNPRHKITKRGQNVTFRCDPISEHNRLYWYRQTLGQGPEFLTYFQNEAQLEKSRLLSDRFSAERPKGSFSTLEIQRTEQGDSAMYLCASVAPMNTEAFFGQGTRLTVV.

This sequence joins TRBV10-3 and TRBJ2-1; D call uncertain. The CDR3 has 15 amino acids. Germline V gives CDR1 ENHRY, CDR2 SYGVKD. V dropped 4 bases and J dropped 1 base, with 11 bases sitting between them. CDR3 region: CAISVSLRSYNEQFF. CDR3 sequence (DNA): TGTGCCATCAGTGTGTCGCTCCGATCCTACAATGAGCAGTTCTTC.

This sequence joins TRBV18 and TRBJ2-3; tentatively, D is TRBD2 (5 bases). Germline-derived CDR1 and CDR2 are KGHSH and LQKENI. This CDR3 is built from 16 residues. Trimming pared 1 base from V and 0 bases from J, leaving 11 bases between. The CDR3 coding sequence is TGTGCCAGCTCACCACGTCAGGACTCTAGCACAGATACGCAGTATTTT. Its protein product is CASSPRQDSSTDTQYF.

This rearrangement joins TRBV27 to TRBJ1-4; no clear D gene. The CDR3 covers 14 residues. Germline CDR1 and CDR2: MNHEY and SMNVEV (reference sequence). Trimming removed 5 bases at V and 4 bases at J, with 11 bases between. This CDR3 reads CASSPHGLNEKLFF. The DNA of the CDR3 is TGTGCCAGCAGTCCCCATGGCCTTAATGAAAAACTGTTTTTT.

The chain couples TRBV27 to TRBJ1-3; D gene uncertain. This CDR3 has 13 residues. Germline V gives CDR1 MNHEY, CDR2 SMNVEV (reference sequence). With 10 bases removed from V and 2 bases from J, the gap between germline ends came to 12 bases. In DNA form, the CDR3 reads TGTGCCACCGCAGCAGGCGCTGGAAACACCATATATTTT. This translates into CATAAGAGNTIYF.

This chain connects TRBV5-4 to TRBJ1-2, with D hard to call. The V end lost 0 bases, the J end lost 8 bases, and 14 bases lay between the germline ends. This CDR3 is 14 amino acids long. CDR1 SGHNT and CDR2 YYREEE come from the germline V gene (reference sequence). CDR3 loop: CASSLGGVYGGYTF. CDR3 in DNA: TGTGCCAGCAGCTTGGGTGGGGTCTACGGGGGCTACACCTTC.

The chain uses TRBV5-4 and TRBJ2-5; possible D gene TRBD2, 5 bases. Germline-derived CDR1 and CDR2 are SGHNT and YYREEE (reference sequence). Trimming shortened V by 2 bases and J by 5 bases, and 16 bases separated the two germline ends. This CDR3 is 15 amino acids long. CDR3 in DNA: TGTGCCAGCAGCTTACTCCAAGGACTCGGGGAGACCCAGTACTTC. It codes for CASSLLQGLGETQYF.

The chain recombines TRBV5-1 with TRBJ1-1, with 7 bases identical to TRBD1. The CDR3 extends over 15 amino acids. Trimming cost V 4 bases and J 1 base; bases outside gene matches: 7. Germline CDR1 reads SGHRS; CDR2 reads YFSETQ. CDR3 loop: CASSAGGAGNTEAFF. DNA of the CDR3: TGCGCCAGCAGCGCAGGGGGGGCGGGGAACACTGAAGCTTTCTTT.

The chain combines TRBV5-1 with TRBJ2-7, with D unclear. The germline CDR1 and CDR2 sequences are SGHRS and YFSETQ. The CDR3 contains 13 residues. V was cut by 2 bases and J by 2 bases, with 8 bases left in between. CDR3 region: CASSFSPTYEQYF. The CDR3 region has the DNA TGCGCCAGCAGCTTTAGTCCTACCTACGAGCAGTACTTC.

This chain joins TRBV9 and TRBJ2-6, with D unclear. Germline CDR1 is SGDLS and CDR2 is YYNGEE. The V end lost 0 bases, the J end lost 2 bases, and 0 bases lay between the germline ends. There are 13 residues in the CDR3. CDR3 in amino acids: CASSVAGANVLTF. The CDR3 DNA reads TGTGCCAGCAGCGTAGCTGGGGCCAACGTCCTGACTTTC. Together with reference TRBV9 and TRBJ2-6, the CDR3 gives the full variable domain: DSGVTQTPKHLITATGQRVTLRCSPRSGDLSVYWYQQSLDQGLQFLIQYYNGEERAKGNILERFSAQQFPDLHSELNLSSLELGDSALYFCASSVAGANVLTFGAGSRLTVL.

The chain recombines TRBV6-1 with TRBJ1-1; D ambiguous. The CDR3 spans 16 residues. Looked up from germline, CDR1 is MNHNS and CDR2 is SASEGT. The V end was cut by 2 bases, the J end by 1 base, with 14 bases between. DNA of the CDR3: TGTGCCAGCAGTGAACGATTAATCTCCTGGAACACTGAAGCTTTCTTT. Translating it yields CASSERLISWNTEAFF.

The gene calls are TRBV4-2 and TRBJ1-3; D may be TRBD1 (5 bases). V gave up 4 bases and J gave up 0 bases, with 16 bases separating them. This CDR3 is built from 17 residues. Germline V gene data show CDR1 as LGHNA and CDR2 as YNFKEQ. The CDR3 loop is CASSRGGTSGSGNTIYF. For the CDR3, the DNA is TGTGCCAGCAGCCGAGGCGGGACGTCCGGCTCTGGAAACACCATATATTTT.

The V call is TRBV28, the J call TRBJ1-2, with 9 bases lining up with TRBD1. V lost 5 bases, J lost 8 bases, and 6 bases stayed unmatched. CDR1 MDHEN and CDR2 SYDVKM come from the germline V gene. The CDR3 has 13 amino acids. This chain's CDR3 is CASSLTGGRGYTF. The CDR3 nucleotides are TGTGCCAGCAGTCTAACAGGGGGCAGGGGCTACACCTTC.

V usage is TRBV14 and J usage is TRBJ2-5; D not certain. V was pared by 1 base and J by 7 bases, with 10 bases between. Germline V gives CDR1 SGHDN, CDR2 FVKESK. This CDR3 spans 13 amino acids. The CDR3 DNA reads TGTGCCAGCAGCCAAGCCCTTTTAGTGACCCAGTACTTC. Protein product: CASSQALLVTQYF.